Presented here are 19 T cell receptor beta chains from one specimen sequenced in a study of blood T cell repertoires in COVID-19. Assay used: immunoSEQ multiplex PCR; TCRdb lists only in-frame clones, some missing. The data hold some 290,000 clones, with about nine tenths observed a single time. Specimen: peripheral blood. Every receptor here comes from a woman in her twenties or thirties with COVID-19, enrolled during active disease.

The chain combines TRBV5-5 with TRBJ1-1; 7 nucleotides match TRBD1. The CDR3 totals 13 residues. Germline CDR1 is SGHKS and CDR2 is YYEKEE (reference sequence). V was clipped by 4 bases and J by 11 bases; unmatched bases: 11. In nucleotides, the CDR3 is TGTGCCAGCAGCCCGACAGGGTTAATTGGGGCTTTCTTT. Translating it yields CASSPTGLIGAFF.

Only one count was recorded for this clone. The V gene is TRBV6-4, the J gene TRBJ2-1; 11 bases map to TRBD2. V shed 5 bases and J 4 bases; nucleotides not matched to a gene: 7. The CDR3 sequence is 16 residues long. The V gene's germline CDR1 is MRHNA and CDR2 SNTAGT. The CDR3 reads CASSPLAGDSYNEQFF. The CDR3 coding sequence is TGTGCCAGCAGTCCACTAGCGGGAGATAGTTACAATGAGCAGTTCTTC.

The rearrangement uses TRBV20-1 and TRBJ2-1; 7 bases match TRBD2. The CDR3 length is 13 residues. V trimming: 3 bases; J trimming: 10 bases; junction bases outside the gene matches: 9. Per germline, CDR1 DFQATT and CDR2 SNEGSKA (reference sequence). CDR3 nucleotides: TGCAGTGCTAGTCGGCGGGAGTCACAGGAGCAGTTCTTC. It is translated as CSASRRESQEQFF.

This rearrangement joins TRBV18 to TRBJ2-3; 9 bases match TRBD2. This CDR3 spans 14 amino acids. V trimming: 4 bases; J trimming: 9 bases; junction bases outside the gene matches: 8. Germline values: CDR1 KGHSH, CDR2 LQKENI. The CDR3 protein is CASSQGREGLTQYF. CDR3 sequence (DNA): TGTGCCAGCTCACAAGGGCGGGAGGGCCTGACGCAGTATTTT.

This clone occurred once. The rearrangement links TRBV14 to TRBJ1-2; no clear D. Germline CDR1 reads SGHDN; CDR2 reads FVKESK. V lost 5 bases and J lost 2, with 9 bases in between. The length of the CDR3 is 13 residues. In DNA, the CDR3 is TGTGCCAGCAGCAGAGACACAAACTATGGCTACACCTTC. As protein: CASSRDTNYGYTF.

Notes on this clone: Other DNA sequences of this sample code for an identical CDR3. The chain is built from TRBV5-1 and TRBJ2-7, with 9 nucleotides matching TRBD1. V lost 4 bases, J lost 0 bases, and 5 bases stayed unmatched. Germline assignment: CDR1 SGHRS and CDR2 YFSETQ. CDR3 length equals 15 residues. The CDR3 DNA reads TGCGCCAGCAGCGTTACAGGGGGCTCCTCCTACGAGCAGTACTTC. Amino acids: CASSVTGGSSYEQYF.

The rearrangement joins TRBV10-3 to TRBJ2-5; the D gene is possibly TRBD1 (6 bases). CDR3 length: 15 residues. V dropped 3 bases and J dropped 2 bases, with 13 bases sitting between them. Germline V gene sequence: CDR1 ENHRY, CDR2 SYGVKD. Here the CDR3 reads CAISERGRGQETQYF. In nucleotides, the CDR3 is TGTGCCATCAGTGAAAGGGGCAGGGGTCAAGAGACCCAGTACTTC.

The chain links TRBV28 to TRBJ2-1; the match to TRBD2 covers 10 bases. The ends lost 1 base at V and 15 bases at J; junction bases unmatched: 12. Germline CDR1 reads MDHEN; CDR2 reads SYDVKM. This CDR3 is 15 amino acids long. The CDR3, as DNA: TGTGCCAGCAGTTTATTCGGACTAGCGGCCACCGCGGCGTTCTTC. Translation gives CASSLFGLAATAAFF.

This clone was detected only once. The J gene is TRBJ2-2, the V gene TRBV30; 11 positions match TRBD2. Losses at the gene ends were 4 bases for V and 1 base for J; bases not matched to a gene: 2. Germline lookup yields CDR1 GTSNPN and CDR2 SVGIG (reference sequence). The CDR3 has 15 residues. The CDR3 nucleotides read TGTGCCTGGAAGGGGACTAGCGGGAACACCGGGGAGCTGTTTTTT. Its translation is CAWKGTSGNTGELFF.

The chain employs TRBV7-2 and TRBJ1-2; TRBD1 might be the D (5 bases). This CDR3 spans 15 amino acids. V was pared by 1 base and J by 6 bases, with 15 bases between. The germline CDR1 and CDR2 sequences are SGHTA and FQGNSA. CDR3 residues: CASSLVVPGLDGYTF. The CDR3 bases are TGTGCCAGCAGCTTAGTAGTCCCAGGGCTAGATGGCTACACCTTC.

The CDR3: CASSWDRGLAEAFF. Written as DNA, the CDR3 is TGTGCCAGCAGCTGGGACAGGGGTTTGGCTGAAGCTTTCTTT. The chain has TRBV5-6 and TRBJ1-1; 10 bases are a match to TRBD1. With V trimmed by 3 bases and J by 6 bases, 5 bases remained unmatched. Germline V CDR1 and CDR2: SGHDT, YYEEEE. The CDR3 runs to 14 residues.

The chain carries TRBV7-9 and TRBJ2-3, with D possibly being TRBD1 (6 bases). The CDR3 contains 15 residues. The germline CDR1 and CDR2 sequences are SEHNR and FQNEAQ (reference sequence). Trimming removed 3 bases at V and 5 bases at J, with 15 bases between. The CDR3 nucleotides read TGTGCCAGCAGCTTCCCAGGGGCTATGGGAGATACGCAGTATTTT. Protein: CASSFPGAMGDTQYF.

The V gene is TRBV5-5, the J gene TRBJ1-3, with TRBD1 identical over 7 bases. With 3 bases clipped from V and 0 bases from J, the junction kept 15 bases outside the gene matches. CDR1 SGHKS and CDR2 YYEKEE come from the germline V gene (reference sequence). The CDR3 loop spans 19 amino acids. This CDR3 is CASSWGPGQRATSGNTIYF. The CDR3 DNA is TGTGCCAGCAGCTGGGGACCGGGACAGAGAGCTACCTCTGGAAACACCATATATTTT.

There are a few counts of this clone. The same CDR3 can be traced to other DNA sequences in this sample. In nucleotides, the CDR3 is TGTGCCAGCAGCTTCCTGTCCTACGAGCAGTACTTC. Its protein is CASSFLSYEQYF. V gene TRBV7-9 combines with J gene TRBJ2-7; D not resolved. Germline V lookup: CDR1 SEHNR, CDR2 FQNEAQ (reference sequence). This CDR3 has 12 residues. Trimming stripped 3 bases from V and 1 base from J, with 4 bases between.

The rearrangement links TRBV4-3 to TRBJ2-7; D is possibly TRBD2 (6 bases). This CDR3 region has 16 residues. Looked up from germline, CDR1 is LGHNA and CDR2 is YSLEER. V shed 1 base and J shed 1 base, with 14 bases lying between them. CDR3 coding DNA: TGCGCCAGCAGCCAAGGGGGGGACCGACAATCCTACGAGCAGTACTTC. It is translated as CASSQGGDRQSYEQYF.

The chain employs TRBV5-8 and TRBJ2-7; a weak D match, TRBD2 (5 bases). Germline CDR1 and CDR2: SGHTS and YDEGEE. The CDR3 sequence is 15 residues long. Deletions cut 3 bases from V and 1 base from J, with 14 bases between. The CDR3 loop reads CASSSYGRTSYEQYF. CDR3 sequence (DNA): TGTGCCAGCAGCTCATATGGACGGACTTCCTACGAGCAGTACTTC.

CDR3 DNA: TGCGCCAGCAGCCAAGGGTCGGGCAGGGGAAATGAAAAACTGTTTTTT. Protein: CASSQGSGRGNEKLFF. J is TRBJ1-4 and V is TRBV4-1; TRBD1 is a possible D gene (6 bases). The ends were cut back, 1 base at V and 5 bases at J, with 14 bases in the middle. The CDR3 sequence is 16 residues long. CDR1 is MGHRA and CDR2 is YSYEKL in the germline V gene.

V gene TRBV27 combines with J gene TRBJ2-4, with 7 bases matching TRBD1. Trimming cost V 5 bases and J 0 bases; bases outside gene matches: 7. Per germline, CDR1 MNHEY and CDR2 SMNVEV (reference sequence). The CDR3 totals 16 residues. This chain's CDR3 is CASSGDSDLAKNIQYF. As DNA, the CDR3 is TGTGCCAGCAGTGGGGACAGCGATTTAGCCAAAAACATTCAGTACTTC.

The chain carries TRBV19 and TRBJ1-1; no clear D gene. The V gene lost 4 bases and the J gene lost 2 bases, with 14 bases spanning the gap. CDR1 and CDR2 from the germline V gene are LNHDA and SQIVND (reference sequence). The CDR3 runs 15 residues. CDR3 in amino acids: CASSRASALNTEAFF. The CDR3 nucleotides are TGTGCCAGTAGTAGGGCGTCAGCCCTAAACACTGAAGCTTTCTTT.